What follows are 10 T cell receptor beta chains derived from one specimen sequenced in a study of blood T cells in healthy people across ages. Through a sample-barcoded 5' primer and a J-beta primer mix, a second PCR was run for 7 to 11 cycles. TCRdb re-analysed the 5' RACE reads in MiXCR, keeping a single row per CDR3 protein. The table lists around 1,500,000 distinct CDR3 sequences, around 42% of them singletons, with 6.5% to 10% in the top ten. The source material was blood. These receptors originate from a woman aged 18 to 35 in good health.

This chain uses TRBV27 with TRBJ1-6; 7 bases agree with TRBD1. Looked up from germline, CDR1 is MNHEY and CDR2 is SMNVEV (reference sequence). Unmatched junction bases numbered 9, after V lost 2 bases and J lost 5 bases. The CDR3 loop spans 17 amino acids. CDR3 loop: CASSLNRGEEDNSPLHF. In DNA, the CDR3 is TGTGCCAGCAGTTTAAACAGGGGAGAGGAGGATAATTCACCCCTCCACTTT.

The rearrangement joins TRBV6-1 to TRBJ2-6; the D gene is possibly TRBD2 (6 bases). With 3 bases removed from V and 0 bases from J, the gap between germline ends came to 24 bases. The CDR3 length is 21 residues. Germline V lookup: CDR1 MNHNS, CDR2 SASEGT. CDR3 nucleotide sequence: TGTGCCAGCAGTGAGTTCTCTGCGGGGCGACTGATGAGCTCTGGGGCCAACGTCCTGACTTTC. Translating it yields CASSEFSAGRLMSSGANVLTF.

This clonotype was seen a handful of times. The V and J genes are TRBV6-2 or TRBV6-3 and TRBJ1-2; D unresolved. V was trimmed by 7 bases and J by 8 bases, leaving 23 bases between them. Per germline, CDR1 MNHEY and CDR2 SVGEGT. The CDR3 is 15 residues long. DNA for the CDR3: TGTGCCAGCATCCCACAGAAGGGTAACCCCGGGGGCTACACCTTC. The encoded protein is CASIPQKGNPGGYTF.

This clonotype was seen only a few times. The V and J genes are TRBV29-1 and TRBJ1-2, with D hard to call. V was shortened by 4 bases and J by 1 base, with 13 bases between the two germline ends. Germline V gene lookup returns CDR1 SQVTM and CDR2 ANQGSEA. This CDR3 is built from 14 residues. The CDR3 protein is CSVVSPTDNYGYTF. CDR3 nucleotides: TGCAGCGTTGTGAGCCCGACGGATAACTATGGCTACACCTTC.

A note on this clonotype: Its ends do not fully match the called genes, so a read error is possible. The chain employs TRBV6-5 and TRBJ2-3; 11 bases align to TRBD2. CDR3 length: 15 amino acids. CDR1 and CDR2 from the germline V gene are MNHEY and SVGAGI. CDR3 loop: CAGSLLAGGADTQYF. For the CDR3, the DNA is TGTGCCGGCAGTCTTCTAGCGGGAGGAGCAGATACGCAGTATTTT.

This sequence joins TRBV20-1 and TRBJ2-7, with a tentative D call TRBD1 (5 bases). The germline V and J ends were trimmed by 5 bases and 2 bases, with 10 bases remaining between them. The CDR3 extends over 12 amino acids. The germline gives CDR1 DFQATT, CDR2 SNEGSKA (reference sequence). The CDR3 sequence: CSALQETYEQYF. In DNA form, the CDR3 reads TGCAGTGCTCTACAGGAGACCTACGAGCAGTACTTC.

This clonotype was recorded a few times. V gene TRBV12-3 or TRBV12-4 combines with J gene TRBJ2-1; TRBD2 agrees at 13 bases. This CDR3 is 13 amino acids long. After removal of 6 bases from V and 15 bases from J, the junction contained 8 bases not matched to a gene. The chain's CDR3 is CASSRTSGSIPFF. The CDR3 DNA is TGTGCCAGCAGCCGGACTAGCGGGAGTATACCGTTCTTC.

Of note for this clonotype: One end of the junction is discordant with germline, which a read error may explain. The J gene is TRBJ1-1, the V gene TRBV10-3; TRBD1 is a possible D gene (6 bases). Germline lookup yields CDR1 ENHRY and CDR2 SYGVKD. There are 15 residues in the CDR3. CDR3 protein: CAISGGWGANTGAFF. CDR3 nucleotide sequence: TGTGCCATCAGTGGAGGGTGGGGGGCCAACACTGGAGCTTTCTTT.

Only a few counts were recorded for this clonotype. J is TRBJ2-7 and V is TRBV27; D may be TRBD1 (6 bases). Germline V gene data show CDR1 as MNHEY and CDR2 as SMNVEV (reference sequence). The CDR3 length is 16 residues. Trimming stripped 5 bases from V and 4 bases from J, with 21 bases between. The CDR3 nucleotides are TGTGCCAGCAGTCTCTCGGGACACTTAGCTACTTACGAGCAGTACTTC. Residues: CASSLSGHLATYEQYF.

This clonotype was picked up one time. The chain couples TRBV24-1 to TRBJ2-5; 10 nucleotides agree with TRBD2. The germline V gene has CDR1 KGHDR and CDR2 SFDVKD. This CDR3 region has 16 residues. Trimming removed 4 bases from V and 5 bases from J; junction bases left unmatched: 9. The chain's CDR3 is CATSDSAGGPAETQYF. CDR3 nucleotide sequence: TGTGCCACCAGTGACTCAGCGGGGGGGCCGGCGGAGACCCAGTACTTC.